The T cell receptor beta chain under discussion was sequenced for a study of beta chain features in type 1 diabetes. Study results and caveats: Significant though moderate, a shortening of TCRB CDR3s appeared in all four CD4+ subsets of Type 1 diabetes patients. Fewer junction insertions and more nucleotide deletions appeared in type 1 diabetes patients.

Trimming shortened V by 0 bases and J by 2 bases, and 10 bases separated the two germline ends. Germline V CDR1 and CDR2: SGHDN, FVKESK. The length of the CDR3 is 15 residues. The investigators reverse transcribed all of the isolated RNA, so they sequenced expressed TCRB transcripts. Repertoires were generated with immunoSEQ multiplex PCR, while TCRdb's copy carries only in-frame clones and drops some. This table has 20,000 to 30,000 clones, about 69% appearing once. On this clone itself: The antigen remains unidentified.

Sequencing used Tregs from blood. This clonotype was obtained from a man aged 18 to 30 with type 1 diabetes. The rearrangement uses TRBV14 and TRBJ1-2; a possible D gene is TRBD1 (5 bases). The CDR3 coding sequence is TGTGCCAGCAGCCAAGATCCCCCAGGGAACTATGGCTACACCTTC. It translates to CASSQDPPGNYGYTF.